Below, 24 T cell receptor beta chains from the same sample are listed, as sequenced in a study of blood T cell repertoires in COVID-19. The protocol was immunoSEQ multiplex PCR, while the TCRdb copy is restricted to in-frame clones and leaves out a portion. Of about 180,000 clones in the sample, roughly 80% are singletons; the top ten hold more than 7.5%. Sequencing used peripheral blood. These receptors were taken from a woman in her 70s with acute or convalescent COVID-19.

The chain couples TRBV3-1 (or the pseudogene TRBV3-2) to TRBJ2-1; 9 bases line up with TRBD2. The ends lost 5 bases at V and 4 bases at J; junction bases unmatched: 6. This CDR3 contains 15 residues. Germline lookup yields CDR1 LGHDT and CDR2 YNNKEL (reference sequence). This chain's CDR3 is CASSKGLADYNEQFF. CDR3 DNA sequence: TGTGCCAGCAGCAAGGGACTAGCCGATTACAATGAGCAGTTCTTC.

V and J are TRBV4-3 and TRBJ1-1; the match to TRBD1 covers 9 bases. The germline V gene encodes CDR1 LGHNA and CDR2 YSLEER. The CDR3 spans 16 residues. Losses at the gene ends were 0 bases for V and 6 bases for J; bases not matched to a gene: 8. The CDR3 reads CASSQDPGQGRAEAFF. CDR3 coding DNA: TGCGCCAGCAGCCAAGATCCCGGACAGGGGCGGGCTGAAGCTTTCTTT.

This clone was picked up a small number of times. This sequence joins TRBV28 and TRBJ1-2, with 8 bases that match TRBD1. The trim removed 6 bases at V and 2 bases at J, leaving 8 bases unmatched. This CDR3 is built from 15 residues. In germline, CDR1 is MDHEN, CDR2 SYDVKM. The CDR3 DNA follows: TGTGCCAGCAGGGTGGGACAGGCGATAAACTATGGCTACACCTTC. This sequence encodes CASRVGQAINYGYTF.

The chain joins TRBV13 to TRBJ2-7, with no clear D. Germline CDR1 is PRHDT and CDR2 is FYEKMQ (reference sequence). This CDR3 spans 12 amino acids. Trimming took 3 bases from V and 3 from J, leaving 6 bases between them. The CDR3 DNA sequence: TGTGCCAGCAGCTTGGGCGACTACGAGCAGTACTTC. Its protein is CASSLGDYEQYF.

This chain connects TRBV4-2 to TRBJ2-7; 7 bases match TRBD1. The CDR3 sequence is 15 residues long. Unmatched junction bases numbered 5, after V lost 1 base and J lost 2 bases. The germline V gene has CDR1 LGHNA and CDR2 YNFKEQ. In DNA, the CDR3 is TGTGCCAGCAGCCAAGTTGGGGACAGAGCCTACGAGCAGTACTTC. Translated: CASSQVGDRAYEQYF.

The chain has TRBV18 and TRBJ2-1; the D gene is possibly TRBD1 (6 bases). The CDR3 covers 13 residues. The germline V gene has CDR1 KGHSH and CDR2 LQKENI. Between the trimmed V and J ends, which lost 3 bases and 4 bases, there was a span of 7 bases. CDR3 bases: TGTGCCAGCTCACCCACAGGGTACAATGAGCAGTTCTTC. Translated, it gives CASSPTGYNEQFF.

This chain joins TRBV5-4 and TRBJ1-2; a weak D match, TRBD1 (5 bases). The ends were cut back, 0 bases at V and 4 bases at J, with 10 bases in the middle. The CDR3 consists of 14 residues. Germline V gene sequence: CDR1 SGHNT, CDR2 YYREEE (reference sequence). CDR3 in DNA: TGTGCCAGCAGCTTGGGCGGGGGGACCTATGGCTACACCTTC. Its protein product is CASSLGGGTYGYTF.

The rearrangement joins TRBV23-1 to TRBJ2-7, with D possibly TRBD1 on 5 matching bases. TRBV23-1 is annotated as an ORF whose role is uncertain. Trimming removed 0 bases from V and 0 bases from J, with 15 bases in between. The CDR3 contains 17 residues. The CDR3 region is CASSQSNWAGNSYEQYF. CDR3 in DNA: TGCGCCAGCAGTCAATCGAATTGGGCAGGGAACTCCTACGAGCAGTACTTC.

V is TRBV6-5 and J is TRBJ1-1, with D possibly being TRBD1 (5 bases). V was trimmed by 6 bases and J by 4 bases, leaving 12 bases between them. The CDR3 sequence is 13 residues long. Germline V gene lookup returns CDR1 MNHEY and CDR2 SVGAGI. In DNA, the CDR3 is TGTGCCAGCAGGGGGCCTAGGGTCACTGAAGCTTTCTTT. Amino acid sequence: CASRGPRVTEAFF.

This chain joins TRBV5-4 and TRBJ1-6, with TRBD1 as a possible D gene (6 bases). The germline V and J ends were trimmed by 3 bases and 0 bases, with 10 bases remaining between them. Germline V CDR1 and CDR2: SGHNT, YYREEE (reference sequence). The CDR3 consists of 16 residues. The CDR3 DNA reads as TGTGCCAGCAGCTCAGGACAGAGCTCCTATAATTCACCCCTCCACTTT. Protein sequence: CASSSGQSSYNSPLHF.

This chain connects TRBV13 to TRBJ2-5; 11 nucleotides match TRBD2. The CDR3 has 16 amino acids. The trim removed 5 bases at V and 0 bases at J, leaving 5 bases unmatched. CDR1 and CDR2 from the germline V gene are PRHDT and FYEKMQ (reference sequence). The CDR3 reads CASSLRLAGNQETQYF. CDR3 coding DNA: TGTGCCAGCAGCCTGAGACTAGCGGGGAACCAAGAGACCCAGTACTTC. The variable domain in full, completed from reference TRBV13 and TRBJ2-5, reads AAGVIQSPRHLIKEKRETATLKCYPIPRHDTVYWYQQGPGQDPQFLISFYEKMQSDKGSIPDRFSAQQFSDYHSELNMSSLELGDSALYFCASSLRLAGNQETQYFGPGTRLLVL.

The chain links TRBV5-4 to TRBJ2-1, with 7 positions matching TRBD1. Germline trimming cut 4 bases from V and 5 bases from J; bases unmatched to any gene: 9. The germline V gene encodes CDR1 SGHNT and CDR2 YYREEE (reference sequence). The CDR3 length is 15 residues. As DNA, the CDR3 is TGTGCCAGCAGCCGTGACGTGGGACAGCACAATGAGCAGTTCTTC. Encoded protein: CASSRDVGQHNEQFF. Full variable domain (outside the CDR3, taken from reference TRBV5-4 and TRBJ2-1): ETGVTQSPTHLIKTRGQQVTLRCSSQSGHNTVSWYQQALGQGPQFIFQYYREEENGRGNFPPRFSGLQFPNYSSELNVNALELDDSALYLCASSRDVGQHNEQFFGPGTRLTVL.

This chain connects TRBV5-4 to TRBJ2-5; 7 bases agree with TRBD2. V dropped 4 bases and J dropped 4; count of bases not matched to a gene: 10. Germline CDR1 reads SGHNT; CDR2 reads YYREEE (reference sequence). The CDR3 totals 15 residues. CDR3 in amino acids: CASSNRISGSETQYF. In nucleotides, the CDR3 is TGTGCCAGCAGCAATAGAATTAGCGGGTCAGAGACCCAGTACTTC.

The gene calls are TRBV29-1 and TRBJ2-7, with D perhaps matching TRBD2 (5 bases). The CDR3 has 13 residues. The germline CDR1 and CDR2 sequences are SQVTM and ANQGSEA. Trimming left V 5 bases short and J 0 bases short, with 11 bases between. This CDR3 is CSVRASTSYEQYF. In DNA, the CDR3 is TGCAGCGTTCGAGCTAGCACCTCCTACGAGCAGTACTTC.

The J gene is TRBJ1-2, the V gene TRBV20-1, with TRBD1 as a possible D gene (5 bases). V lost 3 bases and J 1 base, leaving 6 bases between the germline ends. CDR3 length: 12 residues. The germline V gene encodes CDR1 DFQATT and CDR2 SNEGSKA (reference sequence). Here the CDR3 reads CSASRGNYGYTF. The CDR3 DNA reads TGCAGTGCTAGTAGGGGTAACTATGGCTACACCTTC.

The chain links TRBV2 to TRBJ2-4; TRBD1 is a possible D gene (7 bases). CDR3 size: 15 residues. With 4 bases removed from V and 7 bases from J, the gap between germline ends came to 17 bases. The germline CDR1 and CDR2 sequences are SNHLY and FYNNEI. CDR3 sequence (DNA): TGTGCCAGCAGTGTGTCGCAGGGGGGTTTGAACATTCAGTACTTC. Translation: CASSVSQGGLNIQYF.

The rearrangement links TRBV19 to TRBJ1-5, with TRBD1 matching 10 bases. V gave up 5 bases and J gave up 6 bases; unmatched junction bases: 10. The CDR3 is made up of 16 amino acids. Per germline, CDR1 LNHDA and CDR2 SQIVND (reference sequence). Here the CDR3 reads CASSRTGGDRGQPQHF. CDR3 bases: TGTGCCAGTAGTCGGACAGGGGGGGACCGTGGTCAGCCCCAGCATTTT.

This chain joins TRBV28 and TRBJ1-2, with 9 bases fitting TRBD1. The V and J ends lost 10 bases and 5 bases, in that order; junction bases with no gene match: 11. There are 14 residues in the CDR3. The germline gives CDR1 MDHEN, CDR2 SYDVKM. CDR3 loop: CAILPGQGGYGYTF. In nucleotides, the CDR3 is TGTGCCATCCTTCCGGGACAGGGCGGATATGGCTACACCTTC.

This chain's CDR3 is CASSRMGQLTNQPQHF. DNA of the CDR3: TGTGCCAGCAGTAGGATGGGACAGCTTACAAATCAGCCCCAGCATTTT. This chain links TRBV28 with TRBJ1-5; TRBD1 matches at 7 bases. CDR3 size: 16 residues. Germline CDR1 reads MDHEN; CDR2 reads SYDVKM. Trimming took 5 bases from V and 4 from J; bases not matched to a gene: 11. The complete variable domain, with remaining parts taken from reference TRBV28 and TRBJ1-5, reads DVKVTQSSRYLVKRTGEKVFLECVQDMDHENMFWYRQDPGLGLRLIYFSYDVKMKEKGDIPEGYSVSREKKERFSLILESASTNQTSMYLCASSRMGQLTNQPQHFGDGTRLSIL.

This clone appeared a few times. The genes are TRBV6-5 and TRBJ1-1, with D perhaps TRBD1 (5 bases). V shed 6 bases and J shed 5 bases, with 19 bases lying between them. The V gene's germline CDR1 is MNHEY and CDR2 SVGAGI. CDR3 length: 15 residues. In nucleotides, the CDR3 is TGTGCCAGCAGAGAGGCGTTCGGGGGAAAAACTGAAGCTTTCTTT. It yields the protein CASREAFGGKTEAFF.

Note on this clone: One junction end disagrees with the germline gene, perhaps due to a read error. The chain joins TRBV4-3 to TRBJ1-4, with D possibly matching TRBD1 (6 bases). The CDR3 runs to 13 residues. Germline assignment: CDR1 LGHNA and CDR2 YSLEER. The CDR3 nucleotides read TGCGCCCGCAGCCGGCAGGGGATTGAAAAACTGTTTTTT. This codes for CARSRQGIEKLFF.

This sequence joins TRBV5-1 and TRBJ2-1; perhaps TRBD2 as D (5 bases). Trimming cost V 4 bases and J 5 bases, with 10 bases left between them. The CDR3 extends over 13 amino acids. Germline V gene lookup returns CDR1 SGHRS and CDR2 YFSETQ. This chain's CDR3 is CASSVGKDNEQFF. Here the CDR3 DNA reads TGCGCCAGCAGCGTCGGGAAAGACAATGAGCAGTTCTTC.

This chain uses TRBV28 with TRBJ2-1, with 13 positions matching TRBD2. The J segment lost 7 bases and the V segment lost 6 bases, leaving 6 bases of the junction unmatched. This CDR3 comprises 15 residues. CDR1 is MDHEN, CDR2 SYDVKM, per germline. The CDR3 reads CASRAGTSGINEQFF. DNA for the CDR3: TGTGCCAGCAGGGCCGGGACTAGCGGGATTAATGAGCAGTTCTTC.

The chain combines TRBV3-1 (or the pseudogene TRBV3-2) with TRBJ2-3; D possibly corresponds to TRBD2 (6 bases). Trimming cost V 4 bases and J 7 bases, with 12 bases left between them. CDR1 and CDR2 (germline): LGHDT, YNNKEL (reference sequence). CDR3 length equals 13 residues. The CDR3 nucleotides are TGTGCCAGCAGCCCTGGACTACCCAATACGCAGTATTTT. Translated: CASSPGLPNTQYF.